The clone carrying this T cell receptor (beta chain) has more than one count but fewer than ten. These data originate in a study of cytomegalovirus exposure and HLA in healthy donors. The V and J ends lost 4 bases and 1 base, in that order; junction bases with no gene match: 4. Germline V gene data show CDR1 as MGHRA and CDR2 as YSYEKL. This CDR3 spans 15 amino acids. PCR amplification relied on 60 Vbeta primers (plus 13 Jbeta primers). Some clones are missing from TCRdb's copy, which holds only in-frame ones; the method was immunoSEQ multiplex PCR. The sample carries approximately 59,000 clones, roughly two thirds recorded once.

The TCR originated in a man aged 25-45 years in good health and CMV-seronegative. The sample consisted of PBMCs. The rearrangement uses TRBV4-1 and TRBJ2-5; 9 nucleotides align to TRBD1. The CDR3 here is CASSLGQGGQETQYF. Written as DNA, the CDR3 is TGCGCCAGCAGCCTGGGACAGGGTGGCCAAGAGACCCAGTACTTC.